The 29 T cell receptor beta chains in this list originate from one sample, sequenced in a study of blood T cell repertoires in COVID-19. TCRdb keeps only in-frame clones here, not all; method: immunoSEQ multiplex PCR. The table lists approximately 250,000 clones, roughly 88% of them singletons. The sequencing input was PBMCs or T cells enriched from blood (not recorded which). Source of these receptors: a middle-aged woman who had been exposed to COVID-19.

The V call is TRBV3-1 (or the pseudogene TRBV3-2), the J call TRBJ1-1; TRBD1 aligns across 7 bases. The CDR3 extends over 15 amino acids. Germline values: CDR1 LGHDT, CDR2 YNNKEL (reference sequence). Trimming took 3 bases from V and 0 from J; bases not matched to a gene: 4. For the CDR3, the DNA is TGTGCCAGCAGCCACCAGGGGGAATTGAACACTGAAGCTTTCTTT. It is translated as CASSHQGELNTEAFF.

The J gene is TRBJ1-3, the V gene TRBV28, with 7 bases aligning to TRBD1. Germline V gene sequence: CDR1 MDHEN, CDR2 SYDVKM. The V and J ends lost 6 bases and 0 bases, in that order; junction bases with no gene match: 5. The CDR3 contains 15 residues. As DNA, the CDR3 is TGTGCCAGCAGCTGGACAGGCATCTCTGGAAACACCATATATTTT. Translated, it gives CASSWTGISGNTIYF.

The sample holds one count of this clone. This sequence joins TRBV7-3 and TRBJ1-5, with D possibly being TRBD1 (6 bases). Germline V gene data show CDR1 as SGHTA and CDR2 as FQGTGA. This CDR3 is built from 13 residues. V was pared by 4 bases and J by 4 bases, with 8 bases between. The CDR3 DNA reads as TGTGCCAGCAGCTGGACAGCTAATCAGCCCCAGCATTTT. Translated: CASSWTANQPQHF.

The chain uses TRBV28 and TRBJ2-7; D is perhaps TRBD2 (5 bases). Per germline, CDR1 MDHEN and CDR2 SYDVKM. The CDR3 is 12 amino acids. V shed 8 bases and J shed 6 bases, with 14 bases lying between them. This chain's CDR3 is CASGFGLVEQYF. CDR3 sequence (DNA): TGTGCCAGCGGGTTCGGACTTGTCGAGCAGTACTTC.

CDR3: CASSFTGGSEKLFF. In nucleotides, the CDR3 is TGTGCCAGCAGCTTCACAGGGGGCAGTGAAAAACTGTTTTTT. V usage is TRBV7-2 and J usage is TRBJ1-4, with 9 nucleotides matching TRBD1. V trimming: 3 bases; J trimming: 7 bases; junction bases outside the gene matches: 3. CDR1 is SGHTA and CDR2 is FQGNSA in the germline V gene. The CDR3 is 14 residues long.

Details on this clone: The junction and the germline gene differ at one end; a read error may be behind it. Other DNA sequences in the sample encode the same CDR3. The chain has TRBV5-1 and TRBJ2-3, with 10 bases aligning to TRBD2. This CDR3 is 15 amino acids long. Germline values: CDR1 SGHRS, CDR2 YFSETQ. Here the CDR3 reads CASSRGTSGTDTQYF. The CDR3 DNA reads TGTGCCAGCAGCCGCGGGACTAGCGGCACAGATACGCAGTATTTT.

The chain joins TRBV18 to TRBJ1-6, with D possibly matching TRBD1 (5 bases). Trimming took 4 bases from V and 5 from J, leaving 21 bases between them. CDR3 length equals 18 residues. The germline gives CDR1 KGHSH, CDR2 LQKENI. CDR3 region: CASSREWVRQTNNSPLHF. CDR3 nucleotides: TGTGCCAGCTCACGCGAGTGGGTCCGACAGACCAATAATTCACCCCTCCACTTT.

This chain connects TRBV5-1 to TRBJ2-2; 9 nucleotides align to TRBD2. The V gene's germline CDR1 is SGHRS and CDR2 YFSETQ. This CDR3 is built from 16 residues. V shed 1 base, J shed 6 bases, and the junction held 7 bases outside the gene matches. The CDR3 loop reads CASSLLSGGPPGELFF. In nucleotides, the CDR3 is TGCGCCAGCAGCTTGCTGAGCGGGGGGCCCCCCGGGGAGCTGTTTTTT.

The chain links TRBV6-5 to TRBJ2-5, with TRBD2 as a possible D gene (5 bases). The CDR3 is 16 residues long. Germline CDR1 MNHEY, CDR2 SVGAGI. V shed 0 bases and J shed 2 bases, with 13 bases lying between them. DNA for the CDR3: TGTGCCAGCAGTTACTCGGCACTAGTTAAACAAGAGACCCAGTACTTC. This sequence encodes CASSYSALVKQETQYF.

The chain employs TRBV19 and TRBJ1-1; possible D gene TRBD1, 5 bases. Germline V gene sequence: CDR1 LNHDA, CDR2 SQIVND (reference sequence). The CDR3 covers 15 residues. Trimming shortened V by 1 base and J by 6 bases, and 15 bases separated the two germline ends. CDR3 residues: CASSIVSGRTSEAFF. DNA of the CDR3: TGTGCCAGTAGTATAGTATCAGGGCGGACATCTGAAGCTTTCTTT.

The J gene is TRBJ1-1, the V gene TRBV6-6; TRBD1 matches at 7 bases. The CDR3 has 13 residues. The V segment lost 6 bases and the J segment 4 bases; nucleotides outside the gene matches: 5. From germline, CDR1 is MNHNY and CDR2 SVGAGI (reference sequence). This chain's CDR3 is CASSQNRGTEAFF. The CDR3 DNA sequence: TGTGCCAGCAGCCAAAACAGGGGCACTGAAGCTTTCTTT.

In its sample, this clone was seen a few times. The V call is TRBV7-6, the J call TRBJ1-4; D gene ambiguous. The germline gives CDR1 SGHVS, CDR2 FNYEAQ. This CDR3 region has 16 residues. Trimming removed 0 bases at V and 7 bases at J, with 15 bases between. CDR3 sequence reads: CASSLASPGRGEKLFF. CDR3 sequence (DNA): TGTGCCAGCAGCTTAGCGAGCCCGGGTCGGGGTGAAAAACTGTTTTTT.

In its sample, this clone was seen once. The V call is TRBV20-1, the J call TRBJ2-7; TRBD2 agrees at 8 bases. Germline V gene sequence: CDR1 DFQATT, CDR2 SNEGSKA (reference sequence). The CDR3 contains 10 residues. V lost 6 bases and J lost 6; bases outside the gene matches: 1. The CDR3: CSARGVEQYF. The CDR3 coding sequence is TGCAGTGCGCGGGGGGTCGAGCAGTACTTC.

The chain has TRBV9 and TRBJ2-2; 7 bases match TRBD2. Trimming took 3 bases from V and 0 from J; bases not matched to a gene: 14. The CDR3 spans 19 residues. Germline V gene lookup returns CDR1 SGDLS and CDR2 YYNGEE. DNA of the CDR3: TGTGCCAGCAGCGGCCGCCTCTTGTCGGGGGGTCCGAACACCGGGGAGCTGTTTTTT. It specifies CASSGRLLSGGPNTGELFF.

The genes are TRBV18 and TRBJ2-4; D might be TRBD1 (6 bases). The CDR3 extends over 14 amino acids. CDR1 KGHSH and CDR2 LQKENI come from the germline V gene. Trimming cost V 0 bases and J 6 bases, with 9 bases left between them. The CDR3 DNA reads as TGTGCCAGCTCACCACCGGCCAGGGGAAACATTCAGTACTTC. It codes for CASSPPARGNIQYF.

V usage is TRBV16 and J usage is TRBJ1-2; TRBD1 matches 7 bases. The CDR3 length is 15 residues. Trimming removed 0 bases from V and 13 bases from J; junction bases left unmatched: 14. The germline CDR1 and CDR2 sequences are KGHSY and FQNENV. In nucleotides, the CDR3 is TGTGCCAGCAGCCAATCGCCGGGACAGTGGACCCTCGGCACCTTC. Its protein is CASSQSPGQWTLGTF. Full variable domain (remainder filled in from reference TRBV16 and TRBJ1-2): GEEVAQTPKHLVRGEGQKAKLYCAPIKGHSYVFWYQQVLKNEFKFLISFQNENVFDETGMPKERFSAKCLPNSPCSLEIQATKLEDSAVYFCASSQSPGQWTLGTFGSGTRLTVV.

This chain joins TRBV9 and TRBJ2-7; D is undetermined. The germline CDR1 and CDR2 sequences are SGDLS and YYNGEE. The CDR3 has 14 amino acids. The germline V and J ends were trimmed by 0 bases and 0 bases, with 7 bases remaining between them. The CDR3 is CASSVEQVSYEQYF. CDR3 sequence (DNA): TGTGCCAGCAGCGTAGAACAAGTCTCCTACGAGCAGTACTTC.

This clone was recorded once. This chain joins TRBV11-2 and TRBJ1-1, with unresolved D. Trimming shortened V by 5 bases and J by 11 bases, and 18 bases separated the two germline ends. Germline loops: CDR1 SGHAT, CDR2 FQNNGV. CDR3 length: 13 residues. The CDR3 loop reads CASSLQTSLSAFF. DNA for the CDR3: TGTGCCAGCAGCCTTCAGACATCTCTTTCGGCTTTCTTT.

The chain recombines TRBV5-5 with TRBJ1-4, with D perhaps TRBD1 (5 bases). This CDR3 spans 17 amino acids. CDR1 SGHKS and CDR2 YYEKEE come from the germline V gene (reference sequence). V lost 2 bases and J lost 0, with 14 bases in between. The CDR3 bases are TGTGCCAGCAGCTTTCAGGCCCCGGGGGCAACTAATGAAAAACTGTTTTTT. Its translation: CASSFQAPGATNEKLFF.

The chain uses TRBV2 and TRBJ2-4, with 8 bases lining up with TRBD1. V lost 9 bases to trimming and J lost 9 bases; unmatched junction nucleotides: 22. Germline V CDR1 and CDR2: SNHLY, FYNNEI. This CDR3 has 17 residues. Written as DNA, the CDR3 is TGTGCCAGTAAGAGAGTCCAGGGGGCCCAGGAGCTGGGCATTCAGTACTTC. The encoded protein is CASKRVQGAQELGIQYF. The complete variable domain, with remaining parts taken from reference TRBV2 and TRBJ2-4, reads EPEVTQTPSHQVTQMGQEVILRCVPISNHLYFYWYRQILGQKVEFLVSFYNNEISEKSEIFDDQFSVERPDGSNFTLKIRSTKLEDSAMYFCASKRVQGAQELGIQYFGAGTRLSVL.

The chain recombines TRBV2 with TRBJ1-1; D gene unclear. CDR3 size: 11 residues. Deletions cut 6 bases from V and 6 bases from J, with 8 bases between. Germline assignment: CDR1 SNHLY and CDR2 FYNNEI. CDR3 region: CASRYEAEAFF. The CDR3 coding sequence is TGTGCCAGCAGATATGAGGCTGAAGCTTTCTTT.

The chain combines TRBV28 with TRBJ2-1, with D possibly TRBD2 on 6 matching bases. The CDR3 consists of 16 residues. CDR1 and CDR2 (germline): MDHEN, SYDVKM. V lost 7 bases to trimming and J lost 0 bases, with 16 bases between them. The CDR3 spells CASMGASASSYNEQFF. The CDR3 DNA reads as TGTGCCAGCATGGGCGCTAGCGCAAGCTCCTACAATGAGCAGTTCTTC.

The chain recombines TRBV11-3 with TRBJ2-6; D gene uncertain. Trimming left V 3 bases short and J 4 bases short, with 7 bases between. Germline lookup yields CDR1 SGHNT and CDR2 YENEEA. CDR3 length: 14 amino acids. CDR3 nucleotide sequence: TGTGCCAGCAGCTTCGAGGCCGGGGCCAACGTCCTGACTTTC. Amino acid sequence: CASSFEAGANVLTF.

V gene TRBV29-1 combines with J gene TRBJ1-5, with 7 positions matching TRBD1. The CDR3 covers 16 residues. Per the germline V gene, CDR1 is SQVTM and CDR2 is ANQGSEA. Trimming removed 4 bases from V and 5 bases from J; junction bases left unmatched: 14. The CDR3 here is CSVAGQNGGIDQPQHF. The CDR3 region has the DNA TGCAGCGTTGCGGGACAGAATGGGGGTATTGATCAGCCCCAGCATTTT.

The chain uses TRBV4-2 and TRBJ1-3, with 8 positions matching TRBD1. Trimming removed 4 bases from V and 7 bases from J; junction bases left unmatched: 9. The CDR3 runs 15 residues. In germline, CDR1 is LGHNA, CDR2 YNFKEQ. CDR3 sequence (DNA): TGTGCCAGCAGCCGCCACGGACAGGGTGATAACACCATATATTTT. As protein: CASSRHGQGDNTIYF.

DNA of the CDR3: TGTGCCAGCAGCCTCGACAGCGTTGCCGGCTACACCTTC. It yields the protein CASSLDSVAGYTF. V and J are TRBV7-9 and TRBJ1-2; the D gene is possibly TRBD1 (5 bases). Germline V gene data show CDR1 as SEHNR and CDR2 as FQNEAQ (reference sequence). This CDR3 has 13 residues. With 5 bases removed from V and 8 bases from J, the gap between germline ends came to 15 bases.

The chain has TRBV11-3 and TRBJ2-1, with 12 bases matching TRBD2. Germline V gene data show CDR1 as SGHNT and CDR2 as YENEEA. Trimming at V came to 3 bases and at J to 4 bases, leaving 13 bases not matched to a gene. The CDR3 loop spans 19 amino acids. The CDR3 reads CASSFQNLAGGPRYNEQFF. The CDR3 DNA is TGTGCCAGCAGCTTTCAAAATCTAGCGGGAGGGCCTAGATACAATGAGCAGTTCTTC.

The chain has TRBV6-5 and TRBJ1-1, with D uncertain. The CDR3 covers 13 residues. Germline V gene sequence: CDR1 MNHEY, CDR2 SVGAGI. V gave up 0 bases and J gave up 11 bases, with 13 bases separating them. DNA of the CDR3: TGTGCCAGCAGTTACTCGATAGACTCCGATGCTTTCTTT. Residues: CASSYSIDSDAFF.

V and J are TRBV4-1 and TRBJ1-2; 7 bases align to TRBD1. Germline trimming cut 0 bases from V and 6 bases from J; bases unmatched to any gene: 7. Germline V gene sequence: CDR1 MGHRA, CDR2 YSYEKL. This CDR3 has 15 amino acids. The CDR3 nucleotides are TGCGCCAGCAGCCAAGAGACAGGGTGGGATGATGGCTACACCTTC. Residues: CASSQETGWDDGYTF.